One and the same sample provided the 5 T cell receptor beta chains below, sequenced in a study of CD8 T cells in Susac syndrome. Random hexamers were used to reverse transcribe an amount of roughly 0.5 to 1 ug RNA. A single record per CDR3 protein comes from TCRdb applying MiXCR to the immunoSEQ multiplex PCR reads. Here the sample spans some 300,000 distinct CDR3 sequences, 89% being singletons. Source material: CD8+ T cells from PBMCs. The receptors shown here come from a human donor with multiple sclerosis.

The chain links TRBV3-1 to TRBJ2-2, with no clear D. The CDR3 has 14 amino acids. Germline V gene data show CDR1 as LGHDT and CDR2 as YNNKEL (reference sequence). Trimming stripped 0 bases from V and 4 bases from J, with 6 bases between. This chain's CDR3 is CASSQDLATGELFF. The CDR3 region has the DNA TGTGCCAGCAGCCAAGATCTCGCCACCGGGGAGCTGTTTTTT.

The V and J genes are TRBV19 and TRBJ2-1; 12 bases line up with TRBD2. V trimming: 7 bases; J trimming: 4 bases; junction bases outside the gene matches: 5. The CDR3 spans 15 residues. In germline, CDR1 is LNHDA, CDR2 SQIVND (reference sequence). CDR3 sequence (DNA): TGTGCCAGTACCACTACTAGCGGGGGGTACAATGAGCAGTTCTTC. It codes for CASTTTSGGYNEQFF.

The CDR3 loop is CASRGGTDNEQFF. CDR3 nucleotide sequence: TGTGCCAGCAGGGGGGGAACGGACAATGAGCAGTTCTTC. This chain links TRBV6-2 or TRBV6-3 with TRBJ2-1; tentatively, D is TRBD2 (6 bases). The CDR3 length is 13 residues. Germline CDR1 reads MNHEY; CDR2 reads SVGEGT. Trimming pared 6 bases from V and 5 bases from J, leaving 11 bases between.

The rearrangement joins TRBV2 to TRBJ2-7, with 7 positions matching TRBD1. In germline, CDR1 is SNHLY, CDR2 FYNNEI. CDR3 length: 14 amino acids. V lost 6 bases to trimming and J lost 1 base; unmatched junction nucleotides: 6. The CDR3 DNA is TGTGCCAGCAGCGCAGGGGGAGAATCCTACGAGCAGTACTTC. It yields the protein CASSAGGESYEQYF.

The chain employs TRBV4-3 and TRBJ2-7, with 7 bases that match TRBD2. The junction had 7 bases not matched to a gene; V was cut back by 0 bases and J by 2 bases. The CDR3 loop spans 16 amino acids. Germline V gene data show CDR1 as LGHNA and CDR2 as YSLEER. The CDR3 loop is CASSQEVASGTYEQYF. The CDR3 bases are TGCGCCAGCAGCCAAGAGGTGGCTAGCGGCACCTACGAGCAGTACTTC.